Shown below are 25 T cell receptor beta chains from a single sample sequenced in a study of T cells after yellow fever vaccination. TCRdb fed the 5' RACE reads into MiXCR, producing one record per CDR3 protein. Here the sample spans some 150,000 distinct CDR3 sequences, about a tenth being singletons. Sequencing used CD8+ T cells sorted from PBMCs, obtained 45 days after the yellow fever booster vaccination. The receptors were sampled from a man aged 18 to 30 who received the YFV17D yellow fever vaccine.

The chain couples TRBV9 to TRBJ2-7; D tentatively fits TRBD1 or TRBD2 (5 bases each). This CDR3 comprises 13 residues. Trimming removed 3 bases from V and 7 bases from J, with 14 bases in between. Germline CDR1 SGDLS, CDR2 YYNGEE. CDR3 coding DNA: TGTGCCAGCAGCGCTTCGCCGGGGCCGGAGCAGTACTTC. It is translated as CASSASPGPEQYF. The whole variable domain, remainder taken from reference TRBV9 and TRBJ2-7, is DSGVTQTPKHLITATGQRVTLRCSPRSGDLSVYWYQQSLDQGLQFLIQYYNGEERAKGNILERFSAQQFPDLHSELNLSSLELGDSALYFCASSASPGPEQYFGPGTRLTVT.

The gene calls are TRBV9 and TRBJ2-7, with D uncertain. From germline, CDR1 is SGDLS and CDR2 YYNGEE. The length of the CDR3 is 17 residues. V was trimmed by 4 bases and J by 4 bases, leaving 24 bases between them. The CDR3 protein is CASSPHPLRSPPYEQYF. CDR3 DNA: TGTGCCAGCAGCCCCCACCCTCTCCGGAGCCCGCCGTACGAGCAGTACTTC.

This chain joins TRBV12-3 or TRBV12-4 and TRBJ2-6; D remains ambiguous. The CDR3 has 18 amino acids. The V and J ends lost 3 bases and 0 bases respectively, with 15 bases between them. CDR3 sequence: CASSLIWAASSGANVLTF. The CDR3 DNA is TGTGCCAGCAGTTTGATCTGGGCAGCCAGCTCTGGGGCCAACGTCCTGACTTTC.

The chain recombines TRBV4-1 with TRBJ2-7, with D possibly being TRBD1 (5 bases). The V gene's germline CDR1 is MGHRA and CDR2 YSYEKL. The ends were cut back, 0 bases at V and 2 bases at J, with 8 bases in the middle. The CDR3 runs 14 residues. The CDR3 coding sequence is TGCGCCAGCAGCCAAGAATTCAGGGCCTACGAGCAGTACTTC. Translated: CASSQEFRAYEQYF.

This clonotype was detected only a few times. Here the CDR3 reads CASSPGLSPYYGYTF. In DNA form, the CDR3 reads TGTGCCAGCAGTCCGGGACTCTCGCCGTACTATGGCTACACCTTC. This rearrangement joins TRBV6-5 to TRBJ1-2; D is possibly TRBD1 (5 bases). This CDR3 is built from 15 residues. In germline, CDR1 is MNHEY, CDR2 SVGAGI. Trimming left V 5 bases short and J 3 bases short, with 16 bases between.

Many counts were recorded for this clonotype. The chain carries TRBV6-2 or TRBV6-3 and TRBJ2-1; perhaps TRBD2 as D (6 bases). Germline V gives CDR1 MNHEY, CDR2 SVGEGT. The V gene lost 8 bases and the J gene lost 6 bases, with 14 bases spanning the gap. The CDR3 runs 13 residues. The DNA for the CDR3 is TGTGCCAGCGGGGAACCGGGACTCAATGAGCAGTTCTTC. It encodes CASGEPGLNEQFF.

J is TRBJ2-3 and V is TRBV21-1; the table's D call of TRBD1 was not tested on the DNA. TRBV21-1 is a listed pseudogene. CDR3 length equals 13 residues. For the CDR3, the DNA is TGTGCCAGCAGCAGAGGGGGGCCTAGGCGGCAGTATTTT. Its protein product is CASSRGGPRRQYF.

V and J are TRBV4-1 and TRBJ2-3; D is uncertain. Per the germline V gene, CDR1 is MGHRA and CDR2 is YSYEKL. This CDR3 spans 14 amino acids. Trimming shortened V by 0 bases and J by 6 bases, and 10 bases separated the two germline ends. CDR3 nucleotide sequence: TGCGCCAGCAGCCAAGAATTAGGATCGGATACGCAGTATTTT. Translating gives CASSQELGSDTQYF.

This clonotype has just a few counts. The V gene is TRBV24-1, the J gene TRBJ1-6; no clear D. V gave up 5 bases and J gave up 8 bases, with 12 bases separating them. This CDR3 is 14 amino acids long. The germline CDR1 and CDR2 sequences are KGHDR and SFDVKD. CDR3 in amino acids: CATSGSEGDSPLHF. DNA of the CDR3: TGTGCCACCAGTGGATCGGAGGGTGATTCACCCCTCCACTTT.

The rearrangement joins TRBV7-6 to TRBJ1-1; D is ambiguous. V lost 2 bases, J lost 7 bases, and 11 bases lay in between. The CDR3 has 13 residues. Germline assignment: CDR1 SGHVS and CDR2 FNYEAQ. CDR3 in amino acids: CASSLSTPYEAFF. The CDR3 DNA is TGTGCCAGCAGCTTATCGACACCATATGAAGCTTTCTTT. The whole variable domain, filled in from reference TRBV7-6 and TRBJ1-1, reads GAGVSQSPRYKVTKRGQDVALRCDPISGHVSLYWYRQALGQGPEFLTYFNYEAQQDKSGLPNDRFSAERPEGSISTLTIQRTEQRDSAMYRCASSLSTPYEAFFGQGTRLTVV.

The rearrangement uses TRBV28 and TRBJ1-5; D gene uncertain. The CDR3 runs 14 residues. Germline V gene lookup returns CDR1 MDHEN and CDR2 SYDVKM. Trimming cost V 5 bases and J 0 bases, with 8 bases left between them. CDR3 sequence reads: CASSEVDSNQPQHF. Here the CDR3 DNA reads TGTGCCAGCAGTGAGGTCGATAGCAATCAGCCCCAGCATTTT.

The chain combines TRBV4-3 with TRBJ2-1; D gene uncertain. The CDR3 covers 14 residues. The V end lost 0 bases, the J end lost 4 bases, and 7 bases lay between the germline ends. CDR1 and CDR2 (germline): LGHNA, YSLEER. CDR3 nucleotides: TGCGCCAGCAGCCAAGATGTCAGTTACAATGAGCAGTTCTTC. Residues: CASSQDVSYNEQFF.

The rearrangement links TRBV5-4 to TRBJ1-3; D is uncertain. The V gene's germline CDR1 is SGHNT and CDR2 YYREEE (reference sequence). The germline V and J ends were trimmed by 0 bases and 7 bases, with 11 bases remaining between them. This CDR3 spans 14 amino acids. The DNA for the CDR3 is TGTGCCAGCAGCTTGGGCCTGGATTCGAACACCATATATTTT. It yields the protein CASSLGLDSNTIYF. Looking up the rest from reference TRBV5-4 and TRBJ1-3 gives the full variable domain: ETGVTQSPTHLIKTRGQQVTLRCSSQSGHNTVSWYQQALGQGPQFIFQYYREEENGRGNFPPRFSGLQFPNYSSELNVNALELDDSALYLCASSLGLDSNTIYFGEGSWLTVV.

This CDR3 is CASSYATGLEAFF. The CDR3 DNA reads as TGTGCCAGCAGTTACGCGACAGGGTTGGAGGCTTTCTTT. This sequence joins TRBV6-5 and TRBJ1-1; 7 nucleotides line up with TRBD1. The CDR3 is 13 amino acids. CDR1 is MNHEY, CDR2 SVGAGI, per germline. The V and J ends lost 2 bases and 11 bases, in that order; junction bases with no gene match: 8.

This clonotype occurred many times. The CDR3, as DNA: TGTGCCAGCAGCCCCCCGACTTACAGCAACCAAGTCTACGAGCAGTACTTC. Translation: CASSPPTYSNQVYEQYF. The chain links TRBV3-1 to TRBJ2-7; the D is unclear. Germline V gene data show CDR1 as LGHDT and CDR2 as YNNKEL (reference sequence). Trimming took off 4 bases at V and 3 bases at J, with 22 bases between the two ends. This CDR3 comprises 17 residues.

This clonotype was detected ten times or more. The gene calls are TRBV5-1 and TRBJ2-1; D might be TRBD1 or TRBD2, each matching 6 bases. This CDR3 is 14 amino acids long. V was pared by 4 bases and J by 3 bases, with 11 bases between. CDR1 is SGHRS, CDR2 YFSETQ, per germline. CDR3 region: CASSLGGLYNEQFF. The CDR3 nucleotides read TGCGCCAGCAGCCTAGGGGGGCTCTACAATGAGCAGTTCTTC.

This clonotype was seen a few times. The CDR3 region is CASSLSVSNQPQHF. The CDR3 region has the DNA TGTGCCAGCAGCTTGTCGGTCAGCAATCAGCCCCAGCATTTT. The chain couples TRBV11-2 to TRBJ1-5; unclear D gene. V was shortened by 3 bases and J by 1 base, with 7 bases between the two germline ends. CDR3 size: 14 residues. Germline V CDR1 and CDR2: SGHAT, FQNNGV.

This clonotype occurred many times. As DNA, the CDR3 is TGTGCCAGCAGCCCCCCGGGGGAGCCCGGGACCGGGGAGCTGTTTTTT. Encoded protein: CASSPPGEPGTGELFF. The chain carries TRBV3-1 and TRBJ2-2, with a possible D match to TRBD2 (6 bases). V lost 4 bases, J lost 5 bases, and 17 bases lay in between. The CDR3 is 16 amino acids. Germline V gene data show CDR1 as LGHDT and CDR2 as YNNKEL (reference sequence).

This clonotype was picked up many times. The chain has TRBV5-1 and TRBJ1-1, with a weak D call TRBD1 (5 bases). CDR3 size: 13 residues. With 3 bases removed from V and 3 bases from J, the gap between germline ends came to 9 bases. Germline CDR1 and CDR2: SGHRS and YFSETQ. The CDR3 loop is CASSSGGYTEAFF. Here the CDR3 DNA reads TGCGCCAGCAGCTCGGGGGGGTACACTGAAGCTTTCTTT. The whole variable domain, remainder taken from reference TRBV5-1 and TRBJ1-1, is KAGVTQTPRYLIKTRGQQVTLSCSPISGHRSVSWYQQTPGQGLQFLFEYFSETQRNKGNFPGRFSGRQFSNSRSEMNVSTLELGDSALYLCASSSGGYTEAFFGQGTRLTVV.

This clonotype occurred many times. The CDR3 sequence is CASSRRGQEASPLHF. The CDR3 coding sequence is TGCGCCAGCAGCCGCCGAGGACAGGAGGCTTCACCCCTCCACTTT. The chain recombines TRBV5-1 with TRBJ1-6; TRBD1 matches 7 bases. V lost 4 bases and J lost 9; bases outside the gene matches: 10. From germline, CDR1 is SGHRS and CDR2 YFSETQ. CDR3 length: 15 residues.

This clonotype was seen repeatedly, ten times or more. V is TRBV12-3 or TRBV12-4 and J is TRBJ2-5; TRBD1 might be the D (6 bases). The CDR3 has 14 residues. With 6 bases removed from V and 5 bases from J, the gap between germline ends came to 16 bases. CDR3 sequence (DNA): TGTGCCAGCAGCGAAACAGGGAAGTCGGAGACCCAGTACTTC. Its translation is CASSETGKSETQYF.

The chain recombines TRBV6-2 or TRBV6-3 with TRBJ2-1; perhaps TRBD2 as D (6 bases). V lost 0 bases, J lost 3 bases, and 12 bases lay in between. CDR3 length: 16 residues. CDR1 is MNHEY and CDR2 is SVGEGT in the germline V gene. In nucleotides, the CDR3 is TGTGCCAGCAGTTACTCGATTACCGGGGGCTACAATGAGCAGTTCTTC. Its translation: CASSYSITGGYNEQFF.

The chain carries TRBV7-9 and TRBJ2-1; D uncertain. The CDR3 runs to 12 residues. With 1 base removed from V and 7 bases from J, the gap between germline ends came to 5 bases. CDR1 and CDR2 from the germline V gene are SEHNR and FQNEAQ (reference sequence). The CDR3 DNA follows: TGTGCCAGCAGCTTAGGTACGAATGAGCAGTTCTTC. Encoded protein: CASSLGTNEQFF.

This clonotype showed up just a few times. The gene calls are TRBV11-2 and TRBJ2-7; 12 nucleotides agree with TRBD2. After removal of 4 bases from V and 3 bases from J, the junction contained 13 bases not matched to a gene. The V gene's germline CDR1 is SGHAT and CDR2 FQNNGV. This CDR3 has 18 residues. The CDR3 DNA sequence: TGTGCCAGCAGCTCCTTACTTGGACTAGCGGGGATAGTCTACGAGCAGTACGTC. Encoded protein: CASSSLLGLAGIVYEQYV.

This clonotype has just a few counts. The rearrangement links TRBV9 to TRBJ1-1; the D is unclear. This CDR3 is built from 11 residues. Germline-derived CDR1 and CDR2 are SGDLS and YYNGEE. V was clipped by 3 bases and J by 8 bases, with 8 bases between them. The CDR3 here is CASSGGGEAFF. The CDR3 DNA is TGTGCCAGCAGCGGTGGCGGGGAAGCTTTCTTT. Together with reference TRBV9 and TRBJ1-1, the CDR3 gives the full variable domain: DSGVTQTPKHLITATGQRVTLRCSPRSGDLSVYWYQQSLDQGLQFLIQYYNGEERAKGNILERFSAQQFPDLHSELNLSSLELGDSALYFCASSGGGEAFFGQGTRLTVV.